This T cell receptor (beta chain) emerged from a study of regulatory T cells in long-lasting Graves disease. Library construction for TCR beta used iRepertoire HTBI primers and Arm-PCR of CDR3 regions. TCRdb called the multiplex PCR reads again in MiXCR, with one record for every CDR3 protein. Among some 460,000 distinct CDR3 sequences listed, under 20% were seen once. Overall study results and limits: Samples came from peripheral blood alone, without thyroid tissue. Persistent cases of Graves' showed reduced TCR diversity relative to newly diagnosed patients.

As to time point: newly diagnosed GD, antithyroid drugs for less than 3 months. The TCR library used RNA extracted from PBMCs. A word on this clonotype: The antigen remains unidentified.

V shed 0 bases and J 8 bases; nucleotides not matched to a gene: 4. Germline V gives CDR1 SGHRS, CDR2 YFSETQ. There are 15 residues in the CDR3. The data were also submitted as part of a second study, on T cells in Graves' hyperthyroidism and ophthalmopathy. That paper notes: Patients counted as stable if ophthalmopathy did not develop within 18 months. Diagnoses were established using clinical symptoms, serum thyroxine and TRAb, thyroid ultrasound and orbital computed tomography.

The receptor's source is a man aged 35 to 55 with Graves disease. The chain links TRBV5-1 to TRBJ2-1; TRBD2 matches 11 bases. Sequencing was performed on peripheral blood mononuclear cells (PBMCs), taken at new diagnosis, from a patient treated with antithyroid drugs. For the CDR3, the DNA is TGCGCCAGCAGCTTGGCTAGCGGGAGGTGGTATGAGCAGTTCTTC. Protein product: CASSLASGRWYEQFF.